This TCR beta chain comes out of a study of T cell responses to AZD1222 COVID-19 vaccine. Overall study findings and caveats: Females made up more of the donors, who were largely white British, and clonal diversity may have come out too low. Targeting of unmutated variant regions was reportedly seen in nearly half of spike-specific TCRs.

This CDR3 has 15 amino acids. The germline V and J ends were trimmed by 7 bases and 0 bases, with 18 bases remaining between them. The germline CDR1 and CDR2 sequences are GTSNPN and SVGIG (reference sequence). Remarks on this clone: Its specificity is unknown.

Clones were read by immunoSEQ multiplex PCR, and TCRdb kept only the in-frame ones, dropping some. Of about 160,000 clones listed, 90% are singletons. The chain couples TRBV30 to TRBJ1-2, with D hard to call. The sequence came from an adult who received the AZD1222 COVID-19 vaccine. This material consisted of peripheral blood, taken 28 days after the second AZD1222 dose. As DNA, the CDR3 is TGTGCCTTCCTTCGACTGGAAGAGTCTAACTATGGCTACACCTTC. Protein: CAFLRLEESNYGYTF.